A single sample is the source of the 25 T cell receptor beta chains below, sequenced in a study of T cell changes during pregnancy in multiple sclerosis. Generated by immunoSEQ multiplex PCR, the TCRdb table keeps only in-frame clones and is missing some. The table records more than 65,000 clones, roughly 96% of them present only once. The starting material was peripheral blood, obtained in the second trimester of pregnancy. All receptors come from a female donor with multiple sclerosis, enrolled in a pregnancy study.

A single count supports this clone. The chain combines TRBV29-1 with TRBJ2-2; no definite D call. V dropped 2 bases and J dropped 5 bases, with 12 bases sitting between them. The germline CDR1 and CDR2 sequences are SQVTM and ANQGSEA. The CDR3 sequence is 14 residues long. CDR3 nucleotide sequence: TGCAGCGTTGAAACTCCTCTGAGGACCGGGGAGCTGTTTTTT. Amino acid sequence: CSVETPLRTGELFF.

This sequence joins TRBV2 and TRBJ2-7; possible D gene TRBD2, 6 bases. Germline V gene data show CDR1 as SNHLY and CDR2 as FYNNEI. This CDR3 is 15 amino acids long. The V and J ends lost 1 base and 0 bases respectively, with 10 bases between them. The CDR3 region is CASSEGGDPSYEQYF. The CDR3 DNA reads TGTGCCAGCAGTGAAGGGGGGGACCCCTCCTACGAGCAGTACTTC.

This chain connects TRBV29-1 to TRBJ2-7, with D perhaps matching TRBD1 (6 bases). This CDR3 region has 14 residues. V was clipped by 0 bases and J by 0 bases, with 9 bases between them. CDR1 SQVTM and CDR2 ANQGSEA come from the germline V gene. The CDR3: CSVEEGGFSYEQYF. The CDR3 bases are TGCAGCGTTGAAGAAGGGGGTTTCTCCTACGAGCAGTACTTC.

The rearrangement links TRBV19 to TRBJ2-1; D uncertain. The CDR3 loop spans 12 amino acids. Trimming left V 9 bases short and J 1 base short, with 7 bases between. In germline, CDR1 is LNHDA, CDR2 SQIVND (reference sequence). CDR3 DNA sequence: TGTGCCAGCCAACATTCCTACAATGAGCAGTTCTTC. Protein: CASQHSYNEQFF.

This clone came up once. The rearrangement links TRBV5-1 to TRBJ2-3; TRBD2 matches 8 bases. Germline loops: CDR1 SGHRS, CDR2 YFSETQ. V was pared by 0 bases and J by 3 bases, with 6 bases of the junction left unmatched. This CDR3 has 16 amino acids. The CDR3 coding sequence is TGCGCCAGCAGCTTGGTAGAGCGGGAGTTAACAGATACGCAGTATTTT. Translation gives CASSLVERELTDTQYF.

The rearrangement links TRBV5-1 to TRBJ2-7; a weak D match, TRBD1 (6 bases). V shed 0 bases and J shed 1 base, with 11 bases lying between them. In germline, CDR1 is SGHRS, CDR2 YFSETQ. The CDR3 sequence is 15 residues long. The CDR3 DNA reads as TGCGCCAGCAGCTTGGGAGTGGACAGATCCTACGAGCAGTACTTC. Amino acid sequence: CASSLGVDRSYEQYF.

V and J are TRBV6-5 and TRBJ1-5; the match to TRBD1 covers 8 bases. This CDR3 contains 14 residues. CDR1 is MNHEY and CDR2 is SVGAGI in the germline V gene. V dropped 5 bases and J dropped 4; count of bases not matched to a gene: 4. CDR3 bases: TGTGCCAGCAGTCGAAGACAGGGGAATCAGCCCCAGCATTTT. Translating it yields CASSRRQGNQPQHF.

In regard to this clone: A read error may account for a junction end that differs from germline. This CDR3 reads CASGDGNYEQYF. In DNA form, the CDR3 reads TGTGCCAGCGGTGACGGGAACTACGAGCAGTACTTC. The chain uses TRBV2 and TRBJ2-7; D perhaps matches TRBD2 (5 bases). Germline V CDR1 and CDR2: SNHLY, FYNNEI. There are 12 residues in the CDR3.

The V call is TRBV29-1, the J call TRBJ2-1; D gene uncertain. Germline V lookup: CDR1 SQVTM, CDR2 ANQGSEA. V was clipped by 4 bases and J by 6 bases, with 10 bases between them. The CDR3 runs to 12 residues. The DNA for the CDR3 is TGCAGCGTTGGATCAAGGAGCAATGAGCAGTTCTTC. Its translation: CSVGSRSNEQFF.

V is TRBV29-1 and J is TRBJ2-7; 9 bases map to TRBD1. The germline gives CDR1 SQVTM, CDR2 ANQGSEA. CDR3 length: 15 amino acids. The junction had 10 bases not matched to a gene; V was cut back by 1 base and J by 6 bases. The CDR3 nucleotides read TGCAGCGTTGAAGCCCTTGCCGGGACAGGGAGCGAGCAGTACTTC. The encoded protein is CSVEALAGTGSEQYF.

This sequence joins TRBV28 and TRBJ1-1; 8 bases map to TRBD1. CDR1 and CDR2 (germline): MDHEN, SYDVKM. J gave up 4 bases and V 10 bases, and 2 bases lay outside the gene matches. The CDR3 runs 11 residues. In nucleotides, the CDR3 is TGTGCCACCAGGGGGCTCACTGAAGCTTTCTTT. This encodes CATRGLTEAFF.

The chain is built from TRBV7-9 and TRBJ1-1; D gene unclear. The V end lost 6 bases, the J end lost 1 base, and 6 bases lay between the germline ends. The CDR3 extends over 12 amino acids. CDR1 and CDR2 (germline): SEHNR, FQNEAQ (reference sequence). The CDR3: CASRLKNTEAFF. The CDR3 DNA reads as TGTGCCAGCAGACTGAAGAACACTGAAGCTTTCTTT.

The rearrangement links TRBV25-1 to TRBJ2-2; 8 bases are shared with TRBD2. CDR1 and CDR2 (germline): MGHDK, SYGVNS. The trim removed 4 bases at V and 6 bases at J, leaving 13 bases unmatched. There are 17 residues in the CDR3. The DNA of the CDR3 is TGTGCCAGCAGTGGTCCCCCGGGAGGGCTAAAGGCCGGGGAGCTGTTTTTT. Its protein product is CASSGPPGGLKAGELFF.

The genes are TRBV9 and TRBJ1-2; D is ambiguous. Trimming removed 3 bases from V and 7 bases from J, with 16 bases in between. The germline V gene encodes CDR1 SGDLS and CDR2 YYNGEE. The CDR3 consists of 14 residues. Here the CDR3 reads CASSGSVVRGGYTF. The DNA of the CDR3 is TGTGCCAGCAGCGGATCAGTTGTCCGGGGTGGCTACACCTTC. Full variable domain (outside the CDR3, taken from reference TRBV9 and TRBJ1-2): DSGVTQTPKHLITATGQRVTLRCSPRSGDLSVYWYQQSLDQGLQFLIQYYNGEERAKGNILERFSAQQFPDLHSELNLSSLELGDSALYFCASSGSVVRGGYTFGSGTRLTVV.

This chain connects TRBV2 to TRBJ2-5, with TRBD2 matching over 7 bases. The CDR3 totals 13 residues. Trimming cost V 6 bases and J 4 bases; bases outside gene matches: 5. CDR1 SNHLY and CDR2 FYNNEI come from the germline V gene. Written as DNA, the CDR3 is TGTGCCAGCAGGGGGGGGGTCATAGAGACCCAGTACTTC. This sequence encodes CASRGGVIETQYF. The full variable domain, with the rest looked up from reference TRBV2 and TRBJ2-5, is EPEVTQTPSHQVTQMGQEVILRCVPISNHLYFYWYRQILGQKVEFLVSFYNNEISEKSEIFDDQFSVERPDGSNFTLKIRSTKLEDSAMYFCASRGGVIETQYFGPGTRLLVL.

This chain connects TRBV5-1 to TRBJ2-3; TRBD1 aligns across 8 bases. CDR3 length: 15 amino acids. V shed 3 bases, J shed 2 bases, and the junction held 5 bases outside the gene matches. Per germline, CDR1 SGHRS and CDR2 YFSETQ. CDR3 loop: CASSWQGAPTDTQYF. The CDR3 DNA reads as TGCGCCAGCAGCTGGCAGGGGGCTCCCACAGATACGCAGTATTTT.

V gene TRBV7-9 combines with J gene TRBJ1-1; 9 bases are a match to TRBD1. CDR1 and CDR2 (germline): SEHNR, FQNEAQ (reference sequence). This CDR3 has 14 residues. The V and J ends lost 5 bases and 4 bases, in that order; junction bases with no gene match: 5. CDR3 coding DNA: TGTGCCAGCAGCCCCTGGACAGGGGTCACTGAAGCTTTCTTT. It is translated as CASSPWTGVTEAFF.

The J gene is TRBJ2-7, the V gene TRBV11-2, with 7 bases matching TRBD1. The trim removed 5 bases at V and 2 bases at J, leaving 9 bases unmatched. CDR3 size: 15 residues. The germline V gene encodes CDR1 SGHAT and CDR2 FQNNGV. This CDR3 reads CASSITGVSPYEQYF. The CDR3 nucleotides are TGTGCCAGCAGCATAACAGGGGTATCCCCCTACGAGCAGTACTTC.

The chain employs TRBV28 and TRBJ2-2; D is unclear. Trimming removed 3 bases from V and 4 bases from J, with 12 bases in between. CDR3 length: 15 residues. CDR1 and CDR2 (germline): MDHEN, SYDVKM. Written as DNA, the CDR3 is TGTGCCAGCAGTTTCGTAGCCCAAGTCACCGGGGAGCTGTTTTTT. This translates into CASSFVAQVTGELFF.

There are a few counts of this clone. This chain uses TRBV7-8 with TRBJ1-2, with D perhaps TRBD1 (6 bases). V shed 4 bases and J shed 10 bases, with 19 bases lying between them. Germline loops: CDR1 SGHVS, CDR2 FQNEAQ. This CDR3 has 14 amino acids. The CDR3 DNA reads TGTGCCAGCAGCTCCACACAGGGTCTGAATGACTACACCTTC. Amino acids: CASSSTQGLNDYTF. Complete variable domain (other parts from reference TRBV7-8 and TRBJ1-2): GAGVSQSPRYKVAKRGQDVALRCDPISGHVSLFWYQQALGQGPEFLTYFQNEAQLDKSGLPSDRFFAERPEGSVSTLKIQRTQQEDSAVYLCASSSTQGLNDYTFGSGTRLTVV.

This rearrangement joins TRBV30 to TRBJ2-7; a weak D match, TRBD1 (6 bases). V was trimmed by 4 bases and J by 2 bases, leaving 9 bases between them. The CDR3 totals 12 residues. From germline, CDR1 is GTSNPN and CDR2 SVGIG (reference sequence). CDR3 coding DNA: TGTGCCTGGATACAGGGTCCCTACGAGCAGTACTTC. It is translated as CAWIQGPYEQYF.

The chain joins TRBV23-1 to TRBJ2-7, with D perhaps TRBD2 (6 bases). TRBV23-1 is assigned to the ORF class and has an uncertain function. The CDR3 runs 14 residues. Deletions cut 3 bases from V and 2 bases from J, with 11 bases between. This CDR3 is CASSQGGATYEQYF. The CDR3 bases are TGCGCCAGCAGTCAGGGCGGGGCAACCTACGAGCAGTACTTC.

The CDR3 DNA is TGTGCCAGCAGTTCTAGCGCCGCCTACGAGCAGTACTTC. It encodes CASSSSAAYEQYF. The gene calls are TRBV27 and TRBJ2-7, with D possibly being TRBD2 (6 bases). V lost 4 bases and J lost 2, with 9 bases in between. This CDR3 is 13 amino acids long. Germline-derived CDR1 and CDR2 are MNHEY and SMNVEV (reference sequence).

This clone has a single count. The V and J genes are TRBV5-5 and TRBJ2-2, with TRBD2 as a possible D gene (6 bases). The V and J ends lost 2 bases and 2 bases respectively, with 10 bases between them. The CDR3 loop spans 15 amino acids. The germline V gene encodes CDR1 SGHKS and CDR2 YYEKEE (reference sequence). CDR3: CASSLRGTNTGELFF. The CDR3 nucleotides are TGTGCCAGCAGCTTACGGGGGACCAACACCGGGGAGCTGTTTTTT.

This chain uses TRBV28 with TRBJ2-5; a weak D match, TRBD1 (5 bases). The CDR3 has 14 residues. V was cut by 3 bases and J by 3 bases, with 11 bases left in between. Germline CDR1 is MDHEN and CDR2 is SYDVKM. CDR3 coding DNA: TGTGCCAGCAGTTTTAGATCCAGGGAAGAGACCCAGTACTTC. Its translation: CASSFRSREETQYF. Supplemented by reference TRBV28 and TRBJ2-5, the full variable domain reads DVKVTQSSRYLVKRTGEKVFLECVQDMDHENMFWYRQDPGLGLRLIYFSYDVKMKEKGDIPEGYSVSREKKERFSLILESASTNQTSMYLCASSFRSREETQYFGPGTRLLVL.